This T cell receptor beta chain stems from a study of T cell repertoires in ileal Crohn's disease. V dropped 4 bases and J dropped 2 bases, with 12 bases sitting between them. The CDR3 runs to 15 residues. Germline assignment: CDR1 SNHLY and CDR2 FYNNEI. The protocol was immunoSEQ multiplex PCR, while the TCRdb copy is restricted to in-frame clones and leaves out a portion. The sample includes around 33,000 clones, over 75% of them seen just once. Sequenced input: ileal tissue. The genes are TRBV2 and TRBJ2-1, with D possibly being TRBD1 (6 bases). This TCR came from an adult with Crohn's disease. CDR3 coding DNA: TGTGCCAGCAGTGGCCCACAGGGAACCTACAATGAGCAGTTCTTC. Protein: CASSGPQGTYNEQFF.